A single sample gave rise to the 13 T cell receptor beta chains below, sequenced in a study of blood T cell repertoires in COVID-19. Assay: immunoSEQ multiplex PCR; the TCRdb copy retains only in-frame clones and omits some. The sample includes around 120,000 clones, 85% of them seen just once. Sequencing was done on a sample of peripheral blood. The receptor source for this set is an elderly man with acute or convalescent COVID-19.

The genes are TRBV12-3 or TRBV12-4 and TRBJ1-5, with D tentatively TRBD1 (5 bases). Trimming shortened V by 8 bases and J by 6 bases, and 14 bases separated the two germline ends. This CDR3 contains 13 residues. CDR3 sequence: CASRTGGGQPQHF. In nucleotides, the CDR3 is TGTGCCAGCCGGACGGGGGGAGGTCAGCCCCAGCATTTT.

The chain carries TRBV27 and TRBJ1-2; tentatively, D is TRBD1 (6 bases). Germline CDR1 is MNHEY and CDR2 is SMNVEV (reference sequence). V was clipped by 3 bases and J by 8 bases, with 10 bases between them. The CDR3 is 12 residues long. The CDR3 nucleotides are TGTGCCAGCAGTTTGGCAGGGGTCGGCTACACCTTC. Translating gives CASSLAGVGYTF.

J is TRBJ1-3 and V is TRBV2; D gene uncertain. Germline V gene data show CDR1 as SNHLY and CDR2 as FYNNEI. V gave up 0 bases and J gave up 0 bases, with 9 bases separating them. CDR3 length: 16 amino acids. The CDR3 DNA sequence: TGTGCCAGCAGTGAAGCGCGTCGAAGCTCTGGAAACACCATATATTTT. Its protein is CASSEARRSSGNTIYF.

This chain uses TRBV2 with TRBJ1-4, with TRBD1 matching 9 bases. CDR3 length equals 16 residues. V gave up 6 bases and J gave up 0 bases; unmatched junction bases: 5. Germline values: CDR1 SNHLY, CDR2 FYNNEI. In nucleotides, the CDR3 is TGTGCCAGCAGCCACAGGGGGCCTGCAACTAATGAAAAACTGTTTTTT. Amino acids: CASSHRGPATNEKLFF.

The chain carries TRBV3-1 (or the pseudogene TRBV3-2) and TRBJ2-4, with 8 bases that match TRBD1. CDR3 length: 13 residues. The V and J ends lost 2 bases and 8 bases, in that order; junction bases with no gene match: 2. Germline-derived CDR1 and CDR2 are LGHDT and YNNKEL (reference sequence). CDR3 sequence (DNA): TGTGCCAGCAGCCAACCAGGGGGCTACATTCAGTACTTC. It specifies CASSQPGGYIQYF.

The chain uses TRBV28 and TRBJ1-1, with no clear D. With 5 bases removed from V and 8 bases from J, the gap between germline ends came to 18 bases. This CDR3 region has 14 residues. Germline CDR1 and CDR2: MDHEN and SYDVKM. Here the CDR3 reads CASSRSVREGEAFF. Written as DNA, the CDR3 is TGTGCCAGCAGTCGTTCGGTACGGGAAGGGGAAGCTTTCTTT.

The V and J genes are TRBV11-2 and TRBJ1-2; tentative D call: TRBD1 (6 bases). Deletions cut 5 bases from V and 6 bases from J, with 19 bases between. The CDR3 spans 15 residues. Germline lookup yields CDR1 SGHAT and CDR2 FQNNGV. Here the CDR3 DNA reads TGTGCCAGCAGCCCATTTGGGTCAGGGGCGAATGGCTACACCTTC. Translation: CASSPFGSGANGYTF.

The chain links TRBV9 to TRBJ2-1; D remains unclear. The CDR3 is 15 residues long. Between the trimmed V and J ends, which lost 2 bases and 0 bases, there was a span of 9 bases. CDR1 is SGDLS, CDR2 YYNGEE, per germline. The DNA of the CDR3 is TGTGCCAGCAGCGTTGCTAGGAGCTCCTACAATGAGCAGTTCTTC. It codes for CASSVARSSYNEQFF.

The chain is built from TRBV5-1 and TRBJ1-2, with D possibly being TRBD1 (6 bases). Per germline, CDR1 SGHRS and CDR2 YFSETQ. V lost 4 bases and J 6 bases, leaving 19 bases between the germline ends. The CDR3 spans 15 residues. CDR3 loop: CASSPGQSNFDGYTF. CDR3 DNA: TGCGCCAGCAGCCCTGGACAGTCCAACTTTGATGGCTACACCTTC. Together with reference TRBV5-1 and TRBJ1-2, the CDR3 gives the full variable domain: KAGVTQTPRYLIKTRGQQVTLSCSPISGHRSVSWYQQTPGQGLQFLFEYFSETQRNKGNFPGRFSGRQFSNSRSEMNVSTLELGDSALYLCASSPGQSNFDGYTFGSGTRLTVV.

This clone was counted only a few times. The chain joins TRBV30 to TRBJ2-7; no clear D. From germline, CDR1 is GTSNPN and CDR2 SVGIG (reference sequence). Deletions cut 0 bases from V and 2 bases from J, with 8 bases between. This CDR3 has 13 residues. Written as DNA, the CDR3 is TGTGCCTGGAGTGTTGGCAGTGCCTACGAGCAGTACTTC. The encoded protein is CAWSVGSAYEQYF.

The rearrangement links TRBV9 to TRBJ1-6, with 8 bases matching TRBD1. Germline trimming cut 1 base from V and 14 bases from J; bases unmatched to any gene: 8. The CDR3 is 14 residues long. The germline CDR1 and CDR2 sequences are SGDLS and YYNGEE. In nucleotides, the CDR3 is TGTGCCAGCAGCGTAACCGGACAGGGTACAGCCCTCCACTTT. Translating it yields CASSVTGQGTALHF. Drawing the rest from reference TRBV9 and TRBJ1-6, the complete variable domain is DSGVTQTPKHLITATGQRVTLRCSPRSGDLSVYWYQQSLDQGLQFLIQYYNGEERAKGNILERFSAQQFPDLHSELNLSSLELGDSALYFCASSVTGQGTALHFGNGTRLTVT.

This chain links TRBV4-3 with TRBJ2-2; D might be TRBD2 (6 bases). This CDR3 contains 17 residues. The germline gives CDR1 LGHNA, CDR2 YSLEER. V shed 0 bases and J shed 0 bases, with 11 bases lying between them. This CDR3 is CASSQDPWGANTGELFF. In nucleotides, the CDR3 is TGCGCCAGCAGCCAAGACCCCTGGGGGGCGAACACCGGGGAGCTGTTTTTT.

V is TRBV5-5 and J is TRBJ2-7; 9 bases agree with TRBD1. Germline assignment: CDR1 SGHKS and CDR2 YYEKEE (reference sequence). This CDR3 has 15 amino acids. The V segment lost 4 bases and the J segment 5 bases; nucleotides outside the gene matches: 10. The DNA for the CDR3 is TGTGCCAGCAGCCCTCGTCGGGACAGGGACGACGAGCAGTACTTC. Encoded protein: CASSPRRDRDDEQYF.